The T cell receptor beta chain under discussion was sequenced for a study of cytomegalovirus exposure and HLA in healthy donors. Study details: T cells numbering around 180 million yielded 90 million to 140 million unique TCR beta sequences in an earlier analysis. Findings and limits, study-wide: Follow-up analysis later connected one missense variant in DCLRE1C with trimming of TCR beta V- and J-genes. Later work found most CMV-associated TCR beta chains apparently HLA-restricted.

A remark on this clone: Its target is unknown.

Primers included in the PCR were 60 Vbeta and 13 Jbeta primers. Sequenced by immunoSEQ multiplex PCR; TCRdb stores in-frame clones only, minus some. The table lists 100,000 to 150,000 clones, 70% to 85% of them singletons. Donors showed nominal health when sampled, although they likely had unrecorded immune exposures. This TCR was recovered from a woman aged 55 to 70 in good health and CMV-seropositive. Sequenced input: PBMCs.

The CDR3 DNA reads TGTGCCAGCAGTGAAGACAATACCTACGAGCAGTACTTC. Translating it yields CASSEDNTYEQYF. The V gene is TRBV6-1, the J gene TRBJ2-7, with unresolved D. The V end lost 1 base, the J end lost 2 bases, and 6 bases lay between the germline ends. Germline CDR1 reads MNHNS; CDR2 reads SASEGT. This CDR3 has 13 residues.